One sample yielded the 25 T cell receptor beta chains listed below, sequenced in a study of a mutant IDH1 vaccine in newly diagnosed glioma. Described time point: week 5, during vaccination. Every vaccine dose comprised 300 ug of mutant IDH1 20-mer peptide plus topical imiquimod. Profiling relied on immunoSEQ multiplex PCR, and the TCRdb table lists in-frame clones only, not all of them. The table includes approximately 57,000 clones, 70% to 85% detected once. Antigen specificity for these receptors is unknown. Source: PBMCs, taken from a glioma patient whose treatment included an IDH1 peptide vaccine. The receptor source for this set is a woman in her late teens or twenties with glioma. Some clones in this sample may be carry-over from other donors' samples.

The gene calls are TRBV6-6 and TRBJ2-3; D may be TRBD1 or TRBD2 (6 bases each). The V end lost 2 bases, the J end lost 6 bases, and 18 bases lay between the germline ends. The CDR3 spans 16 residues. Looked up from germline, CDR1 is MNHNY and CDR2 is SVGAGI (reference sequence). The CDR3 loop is CASSYLGVGGADTQYF. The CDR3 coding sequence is TGTGCCAGCAGTTACCTCGGGGTGGGGGGCGCCGATACGCAGTATTTT.

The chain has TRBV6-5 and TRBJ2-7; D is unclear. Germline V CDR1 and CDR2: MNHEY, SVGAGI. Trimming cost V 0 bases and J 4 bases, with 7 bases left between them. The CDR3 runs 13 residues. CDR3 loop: CASSYSGKYEQYF. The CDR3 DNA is TGTGCCAGCAGTTACTCGGGCAAATACGAGCAGTACTTC.

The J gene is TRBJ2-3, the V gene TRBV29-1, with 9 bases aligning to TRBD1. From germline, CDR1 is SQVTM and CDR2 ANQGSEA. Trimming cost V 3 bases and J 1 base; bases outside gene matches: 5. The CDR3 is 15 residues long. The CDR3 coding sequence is TGCAGCGTTGAGGTATGGGACAGGGGCACAGATACGCAGTATTTT. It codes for CSVEVWDRGTDTQYF.

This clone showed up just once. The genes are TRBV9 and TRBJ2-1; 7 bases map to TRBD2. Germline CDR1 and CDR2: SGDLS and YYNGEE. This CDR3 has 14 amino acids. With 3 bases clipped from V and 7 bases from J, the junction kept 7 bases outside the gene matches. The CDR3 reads CASSDRLGGNEQFF. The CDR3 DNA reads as TGTGCCAGCAGCGACCGACTGGGGGGGAATGAGCAGTTCTTC.

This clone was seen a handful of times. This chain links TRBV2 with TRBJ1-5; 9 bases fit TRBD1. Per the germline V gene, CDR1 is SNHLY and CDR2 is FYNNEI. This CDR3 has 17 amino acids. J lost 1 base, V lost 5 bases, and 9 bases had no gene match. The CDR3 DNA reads TGTGCCAGCAGTACCACAGGGGGCGAAGGGAGCAATCAGCCCCAGCATTTT. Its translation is CASSTTGGEGSNQPQHF.

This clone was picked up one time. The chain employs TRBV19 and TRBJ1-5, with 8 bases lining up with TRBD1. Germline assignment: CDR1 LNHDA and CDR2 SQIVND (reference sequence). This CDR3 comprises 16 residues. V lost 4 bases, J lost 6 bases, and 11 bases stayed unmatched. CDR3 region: CASSTRDRWAGQPQHF. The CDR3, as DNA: TGTGCCAGTAGTACCCGGGACAGGTGGGCGGGTCAGCCCCAGCATTTT.

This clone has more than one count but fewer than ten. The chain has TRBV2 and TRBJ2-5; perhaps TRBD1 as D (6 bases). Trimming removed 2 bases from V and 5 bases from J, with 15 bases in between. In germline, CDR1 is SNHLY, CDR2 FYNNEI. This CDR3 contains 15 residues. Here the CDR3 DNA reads TGTGCCAGCAGTGAAATGCGGACAGCATCGGAGACCCAGTACTTC. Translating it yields CASSEMRTASETQYF.

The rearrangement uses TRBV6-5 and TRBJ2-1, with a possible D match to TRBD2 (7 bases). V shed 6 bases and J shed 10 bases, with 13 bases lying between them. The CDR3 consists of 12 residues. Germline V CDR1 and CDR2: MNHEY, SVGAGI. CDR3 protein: CASSRGGGEQFF. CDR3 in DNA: TGTGCCAGCAGCCGAGGGGGGGGCGAGCAGTTCTTC.

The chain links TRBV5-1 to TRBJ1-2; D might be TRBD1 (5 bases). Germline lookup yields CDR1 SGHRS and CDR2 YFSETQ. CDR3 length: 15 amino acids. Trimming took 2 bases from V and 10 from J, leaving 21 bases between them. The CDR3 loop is CASSFNSGDFVDYTF. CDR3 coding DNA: TGCGCCAGCAGCTTCAATTCCGGGGACTTCGTTGACTACACCTTC. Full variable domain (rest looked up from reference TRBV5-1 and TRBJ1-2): KAGVTQTPRYLIKTRGQQVTLSCSPISGHRSVSWYQQTPGQGLQFLFEYFSETQRNKGNFPGRFSGRQFSNSRSEMNVSTLELGDSALYLCASSFNSGDFVDYTFGSGTRLTVV.

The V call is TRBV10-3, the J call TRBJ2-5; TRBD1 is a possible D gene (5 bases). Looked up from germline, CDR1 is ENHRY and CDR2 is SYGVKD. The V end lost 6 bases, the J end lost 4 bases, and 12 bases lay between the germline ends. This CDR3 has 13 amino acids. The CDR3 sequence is CAIRKLQGETQYF. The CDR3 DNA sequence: TGTGCCATCAGGAAACTTCAGGGAGAGACCCAGTACTTC.

CDR3 sequence (DNA): TGTGCCAGCAGTTACTCGAGACACAGAACTCTAGGCTACACCTTC. Amino acids: CASSYSRHRTLGYTF. V gene TRBV6-6 combines with J gene TRBJ1-2; D unresolved. The CDR3 consists of 15 residues. CDR1 and CDR2 from the germline V gene are MNHNY and SVGAGI (reference sequence). V was clipped by 0 bases and J by 8 bases, with 16 bases between them.

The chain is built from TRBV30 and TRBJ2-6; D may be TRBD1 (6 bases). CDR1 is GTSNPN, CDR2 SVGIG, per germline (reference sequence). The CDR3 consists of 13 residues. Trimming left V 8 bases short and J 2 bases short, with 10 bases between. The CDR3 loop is CAITGTGANVLTF. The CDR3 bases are TGTGCCATAACAGGGACTGGGGCCAACGTCCTGACTTTC.

CDR3 nucleotides: TGTGCCAGTAGTATATTTGTCGGGGGGGAGGCTAGCAATCAGCCCCAGCATTTT. Protein sequence: CASSIFVGGEASNQPQHF. This chain links TRBV19 with TRBJ1-5, with D possibly matching TRBD1 (5 bases). Deletions cut 2 bases from V and 0 bases from J, with 17 bases between. This CDR3 has 18 amino acids. Germline V gives CDR1 LNHDA, CDR2 SQIVND (reference sequence).

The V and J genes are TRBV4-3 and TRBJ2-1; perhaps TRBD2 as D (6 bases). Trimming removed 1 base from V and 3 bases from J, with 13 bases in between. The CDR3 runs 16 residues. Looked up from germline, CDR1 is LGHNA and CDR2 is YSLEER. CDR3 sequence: CASSQGAGNFYNEQFF. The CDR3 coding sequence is TGCGCCAGCAGCCAAGGGGCGGGGAATTTCTACAATGAGCAGTTCTTC.

CDR3 sequence reads: CARETGTDTQYF. The CDR3 DNA follows: TGTGCCAGGGAGACAGGGACAGATACGCAGTATTTT. This chain uses TRBV2 with TRBJ2-3, with 7 bases lining up with TRBD1. This CDR3 has 12 residues. Germline values: CDR1 SNHLY, CDR2 FYNNEI. Unmatched junction bases numbered 3, after V lost 9 bases and J lost 3 bases. The whole variable domain, filled in from reference TRBV2 and TRBJ2-3, reads EPEVTQTPSHQVTQMGQEVILRCVPISNHLYFYWYRQILGQKVEFLVSFYNNEISEKSEIFDDQFSVERPDGSNFTLKIRSTKLEDSAMYFCARETGTDTQYFGPGTRLTVL.

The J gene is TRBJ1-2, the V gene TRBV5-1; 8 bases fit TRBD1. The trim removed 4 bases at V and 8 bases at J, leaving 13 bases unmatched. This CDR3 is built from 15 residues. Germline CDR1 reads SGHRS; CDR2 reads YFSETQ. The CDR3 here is CASSARQGSTSGYTF. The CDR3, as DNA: TGCGCCAGCAGCGCCCGACAGGGGTCAACGAGCGGCTACACCTTC.

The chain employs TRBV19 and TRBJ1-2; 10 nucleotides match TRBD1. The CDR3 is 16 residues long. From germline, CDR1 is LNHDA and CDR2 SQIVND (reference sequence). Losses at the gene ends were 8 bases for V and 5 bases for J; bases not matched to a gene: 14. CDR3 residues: CASEWIIRDRGYGYTF. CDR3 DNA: TGTGCCAGTGAATGGATTATCCGGGACAGGGGATATGGCTACACCTTC.

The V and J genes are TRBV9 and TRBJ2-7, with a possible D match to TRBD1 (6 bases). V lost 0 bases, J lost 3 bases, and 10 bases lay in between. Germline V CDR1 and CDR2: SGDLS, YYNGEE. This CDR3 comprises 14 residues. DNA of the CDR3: TGTGCCAGCAGCGTAGGAGAACAGGGCTACGAGCAGTACTTC. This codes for CASSVGEQGYEQYF.

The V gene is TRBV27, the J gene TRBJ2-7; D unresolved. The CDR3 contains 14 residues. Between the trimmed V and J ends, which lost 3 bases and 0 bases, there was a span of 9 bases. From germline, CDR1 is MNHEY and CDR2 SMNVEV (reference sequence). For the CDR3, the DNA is TGTGCCAGCAGTTTCCGTCCTAGCTCCTACGAGCAGTACTTC. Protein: CASSFRPSSYEQYF.

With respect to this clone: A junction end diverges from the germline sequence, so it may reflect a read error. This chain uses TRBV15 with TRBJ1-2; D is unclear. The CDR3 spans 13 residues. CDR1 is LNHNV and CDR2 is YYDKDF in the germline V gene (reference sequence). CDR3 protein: CATSREQLGWGTF. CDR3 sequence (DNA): TGTGCCACCAGCAGAGAACAGCTAGGATGGGGAACATTC.

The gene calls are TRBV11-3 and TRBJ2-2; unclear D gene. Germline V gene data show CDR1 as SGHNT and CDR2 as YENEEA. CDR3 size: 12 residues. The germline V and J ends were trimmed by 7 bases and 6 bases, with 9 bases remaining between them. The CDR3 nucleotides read TGTGCCAGCACAGAAGGATCCGGGGAGCTGTTTTTT. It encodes CASTEGSGELFF. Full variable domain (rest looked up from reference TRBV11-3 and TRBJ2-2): EAGVVQSPRYKIIEKKQPVAFWCNPISGHNTLYWYLQNLGQGPELLIRYENEEAVDDSQLPKDRFSAERLKGVDSTLKIQPAELGDSAVYLCASTEGSGELFFGEGSRLTVL.

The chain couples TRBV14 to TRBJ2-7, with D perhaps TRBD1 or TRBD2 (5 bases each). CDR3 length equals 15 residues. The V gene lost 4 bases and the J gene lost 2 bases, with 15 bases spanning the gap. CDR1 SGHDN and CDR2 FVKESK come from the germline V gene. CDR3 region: CASSPFEGIPYEQYF. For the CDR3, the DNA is TGTGCCAGCAGCCCTTTTGAGGGGATCCCCTACGAGCAGTACTTC.

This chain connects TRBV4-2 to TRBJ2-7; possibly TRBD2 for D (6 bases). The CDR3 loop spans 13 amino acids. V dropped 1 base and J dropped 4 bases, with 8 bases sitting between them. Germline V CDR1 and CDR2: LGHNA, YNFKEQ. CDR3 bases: TGTGCCAGCAGCCAAGTCGGGACTTACGAGCAGTACTTC. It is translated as CASSQVGTYEQYF.

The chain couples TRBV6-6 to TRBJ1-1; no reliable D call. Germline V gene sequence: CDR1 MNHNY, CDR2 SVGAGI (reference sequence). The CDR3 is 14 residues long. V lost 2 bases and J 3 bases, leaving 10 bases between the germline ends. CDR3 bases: TGTGCCAGCAGTTACGATGGATCGTACACTGAAGCTTTCTTT. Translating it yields CASSYDGSYTEAFF.

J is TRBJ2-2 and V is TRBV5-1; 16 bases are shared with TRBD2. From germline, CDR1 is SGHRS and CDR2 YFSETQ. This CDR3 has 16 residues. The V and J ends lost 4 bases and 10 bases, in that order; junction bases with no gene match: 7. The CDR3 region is CASSHGTSGRGTELFF. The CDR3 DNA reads TGCGCCAGCAGCCATGGGACTAGCGGGAGGGGCACGGAGCTGTTTTTT.